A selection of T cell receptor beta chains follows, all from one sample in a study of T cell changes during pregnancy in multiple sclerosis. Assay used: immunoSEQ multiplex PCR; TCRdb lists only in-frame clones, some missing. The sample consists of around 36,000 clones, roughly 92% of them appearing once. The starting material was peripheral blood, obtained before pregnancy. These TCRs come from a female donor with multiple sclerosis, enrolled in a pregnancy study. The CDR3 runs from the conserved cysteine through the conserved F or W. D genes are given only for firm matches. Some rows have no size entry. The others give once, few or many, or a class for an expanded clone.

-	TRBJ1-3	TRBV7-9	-	CASSPGYFSGNTIYF	TGTGCCAGCAGCCCAGGCTATTTTTCTGGAAACACCATATATTTT
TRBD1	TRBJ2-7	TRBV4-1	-	CASSQDRVWDRNYEQYF	TGCGCCAGCAGCCAAGATCGGGTATGGGACAGGAACTACGAGCAGTACTTC
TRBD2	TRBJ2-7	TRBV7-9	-	CASSFGTSGSYEQYF	TGTGCCAGCAGCTTCGGGACTAGCGGCTCCTACGAGCAGTACTTC
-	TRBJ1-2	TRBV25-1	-	CASSEGLRGGIYGYTF	TGTGCCAGCAGTGAAGGTTTAAGAGGGGGAATCTATGGCTACACCTTC
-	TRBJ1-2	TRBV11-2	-	CASSLGLAEYGYTF	TGTGCCAGCAGCTTAGGACTGGCAGAGTATGGCTACACCTTC
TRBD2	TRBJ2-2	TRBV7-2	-	CASSHTAGLAGNTGELFF	TGTGCCAGCAGCCATACTGCGGGACTAGCGGGAAACACCGGGGAGCTGTTTTTT
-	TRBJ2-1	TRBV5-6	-	CASSLGGSSYNEQFF	TGTGCCAGCAGCTTGGGTGGGAGCTCCTACAATGAGCAGTTCTTC
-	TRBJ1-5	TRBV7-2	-	CASSLVWGGNQPQHF	TGTGCCAGCAGCTTAGTCTGGGGGGGGAATCAGCCCCAGCATTTT
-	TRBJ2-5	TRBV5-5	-	CASSLGPTGRQETQYF	TGTGCCAGCAGCTTGGGGCCTACAGGCCGCCAAGAGACCCAGTACTTC
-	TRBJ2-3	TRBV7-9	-	CASSLEGGTQYF	TGTGCCAGCAGCTTAGAAGGGGGAACGCAGTATTTT
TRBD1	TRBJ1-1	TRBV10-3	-	CAISESIRTGGHTEAFF	TGTGCCATCAGTGAGTCGATACGGACAGGGGGCCACACTGAAGCTTTCTTT
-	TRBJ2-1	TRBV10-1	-	CASSERGMGEQFF	TGCGCCAGCAGTGAGAGGGGGATGGGAGAGCAGTTCTTC
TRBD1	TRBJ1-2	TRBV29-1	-	CSVEQAGTEGIYGYTF	TGCAGCGTTGAACAGGCCGGGACAGAGGGGATCTATGGCTACACCTTC
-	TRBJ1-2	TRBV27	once	CASSFRGLDYGYTF	TGTGCCAGCAGTTTTAGAGGGTTGGACTATGGCTACACCTTC
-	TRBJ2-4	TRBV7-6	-	CASSPGGGGNIQYF	TGTGCCAGCAGCCCTGGCGGCGGAGGAAACATTCAGTACTTC
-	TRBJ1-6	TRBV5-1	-	CASSLGSGFNSPLHF	TGCGCCAGCAGCTTGGGGTCAGGGTTTAATTCACCCCTCCACTTT
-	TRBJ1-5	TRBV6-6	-	CASSYSSHNQPQHF	TGTGCCAGCAGTTACTCGAGCCACAATCAGCCCCAGCATTTT
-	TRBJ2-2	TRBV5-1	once	CATGGTGNTGELFF	TGCGCCACCGGGGGGACAGGGAACACCGGGGAGCTGTTTTTT
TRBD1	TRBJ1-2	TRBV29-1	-	CSDWTGGGYTF	TGCAGCGACTGGACAGGAGGGGGCTACACCTTC
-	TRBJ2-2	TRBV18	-	CASSPVERADTGELFF	TGTGCCAGCTCACCAGTTGAGAGGGCCGACACCGGGGAGCTGTTTTTT
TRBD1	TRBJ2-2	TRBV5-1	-	CASSLAGGETGELFF	TGCGCCAGCAGCTTGGCAGGGGGTGAAACCGGGGAGCTGTTTTTT
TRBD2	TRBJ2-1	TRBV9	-	CASSYLAGPGDNEQFF	TGTGCCAGCAGTTACCTAGCGGGGCCGGGCGACAATGAGCAGTTCTTC
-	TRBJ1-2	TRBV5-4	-	CASSVEGGYTF	TGTGCCAGCAGCGTCGAGGGCGGCTACACCTTC
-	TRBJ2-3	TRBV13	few	CASSSLAVDTQYF	TGTGCCAGCAGCTCGCTAGCCGTAGATACGCAGTATTTT
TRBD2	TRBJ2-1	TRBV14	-	CASSQERLAGGPSYNEQFF	TGTGCCAGCAGCCAAGAGCGGCTAGCGGGAGGGCCGTCCTACAATGAGCAGTTCTTC
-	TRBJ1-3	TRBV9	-	CASSVDSIFSGNTIYF	TGTGCCAGCAGCGTAGACTCTATCTTCTCTGGAAACACCATATATTTT
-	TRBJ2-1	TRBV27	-	CASRDSSVKGDEQFF	TGTGCCAGCAGGGATAGTAGCGTTAAGGGGGATGAGCAGTTCTTC
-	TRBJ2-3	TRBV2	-	CASNMDRGRTSGSTDTQYF	TGTGCCAGCAACATGGACAGGGGGCGGACTAGCGGGAGCACAGATACGCAGTATTTT
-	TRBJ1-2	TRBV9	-	CASSVQGRNGYTF	TGTGCCAGCAGCGTACAGGGGCGGAATGGCTACACCTTC
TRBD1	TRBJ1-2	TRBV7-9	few	CASRYTGASYGYTF	TGTGCCAGCAGGTATACAGGGGCTTCCTATGGCTACACCTTC
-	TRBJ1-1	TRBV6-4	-	CASSVTSGQGNTEAFF	TGTGCCAGCAGCGTCACGTCTGGACAAGGGAACACTGAAGCTTTCTTT